The 20 T cell receptor beta chains below come from one sample, sequenced in a study of T cells after yellow fever vaccination. TCRdb itself ran the 5' RACE reads through MiXCR, one entry per CDR3 protein. Of under 550,000 distinct CDR3 sequences listed, 21% are singletons. Specimen: PBMCs, collected approximately 22 days after the first yellow fever vaccination. The origin of the receptors is a man in his late teens or twenties who received the YFV17D yellow fever vaccine.

CDR3 DNA: TGTGCCAGCAGCTGGACGGACAGAGAAGCTTTCTTT. This gives the protein CASSWTDREAFF. V and J are TRBV5-6 and TRBJ1-1, with D possibly TRBD1 on 6 matching bases. V dropped 3 bases and J dropped 8 bases, with 11 bases sitting between them. Germline CDR1 and CDR2: SGHDT and YYEEEE. The CDR3 spans 12 residues.

This chain links TRBV10-3 with TRBJ2-3; perhaps TRBD2 as D (7 bases). V lost 11 bases, J lost 4 bases, and 19 bases lay in between. This CDR3 has 14 residues. CDR1 and CDR2 (germline): ENHRY, SYGVKD. This chain's CDR3 is CASHGGQLPDTQYF. As DNA, the CDR3 is TGTGCCTCCCACGGGGGGCAGCTCCCAGATACGCAGTATTTT.

There are a few counts of this clonotype. This chain joins TRBV7-2 and TRBJ2-7, with D possibly TRBD2 on 5 matching bases. The CDR3 sequence is 13 residues long. Looked up from germline, CDR1 is SGHTA and CDR2 is FQGNSA. The germline V and J ends were trimmed by 2 bases and 6 bases, with 11 bases remaining between them. The chain's CDR3 is CASSLIGSSEQYF. CDR3 coding DNA: TGTGCCAGCAGCTTAATAGGGAGCTCCGAGCAGTACTTC. The entire variable domain, with the rest obtained from reference TRBV7-2 and TRBJ2-7, is as follows: GAGVSQSPSNKVTEKGKDVELRCDPISGHTALYWYRQSLGQGLEFLIYFQGNSAPDKSGLPSDRFSAERTGGSVSTLTIQRTQQEDSAVYLCASSLIGSSEQYFGPGTRLTVT.

This clonotype was recorded only once. The chain has TRBV20-1 and TRBJ2-7, with TRBD2 identical over 7 bases. CDR3 size: 14 residues. The trim removed 1 base at V and 0 bases at J, leaving 3 bases unmatched. CDR1 and CDR2 from the germline V gene are DFQATT and SNEGSKA (reference sequence). The CDR3 loop reads CSARGEGSSYEQYV. The CDR3, as DNA: TGCAGTGCTAGAGGGGAGGGGAGCTCCTACGAGCAGTACGTC.

This clonotype was seen ten or more times. The CDR3 bases are TGCGCCAGCAGCTTCCGGGACAGGGTTGGCCAAGAGACCCAGTACTTC. This gives the protein CASSFRDRVGQETQYF. This sequence joins TRBV5-1 and TRBJ2-5; 9 bases agree with TRBD1. This CDR3 is 16 amino acids long. Germline CDR1 SGHRS, CDR2 YFSETQ. Trimming cost V 2 bases and J 1 base; bases outside gene matches: 6. Complete variable domain (other parts from reference TRBV5-1 and TRBJ2-5): KAGVTQTPRYLIKTRGQQVTLSCSPISGHRSVSWYQQTPGQGLQFLFEYFSETQRNKGNFPGRFSGRQFSNSRSEMNVSTLELGDSALYLCASSFRDRVGQETQYFGPGTRLLVL.

This clonotype was detected a few times. V usage is TRBV20-1 and J usage is TRBJ2-3, with D uncertain. Germline assignment: CDR1 DFQATT and CDR2 SNEGSKA (reference sequence). Trimming left V 2 bases short and J 0 bases short, with 6 bases between. This CDR3 has 13 residues. The CDR3 region has the DNA TGCAGTGCTAGACCTGCTAGCACAGATACGCAGTATTTT. Translation: CSARPASTDTQYF.

This chain uses TRBV14 with TRBJ2-3; D is unclear. The CDR3 contains 15 residues. Trimming cost V 4 bases and J 0 bases, with 11 bases left between them. CDR1 is SGHDN and CDR2 is FVKESK in the germline V gene. The CDR3 sequence: CASSPGRISTDTQYF. CDR3 in DNA: TGTGCCAGCAGCCCCGGCAGAATTAGCACAGATACGCAGTATTTT.

Here the CDR3 reads CASSMVRQGAYDNSPLHF. The CDR3 region has the DNA TGTGCCAGTAGTATGGTCCGACAGGGGGCGTATGATAATTCACCCCTCCACTTT. V and J are TRBV19 and TRBJ1-6; 10 nucleotides match TRBD1. This CDR3 is built from 18 residues. The V segment lost 3 bases and the J segment 5 bases; nucleotides outside the gene matches: 10. In germline, CDR1 is LNHDA, CDR2 SQIVND (reference sequence).

J is TRBJ1-1 and V is TRBV27, with no clear D. The V end lost 6 bases, the J end lost 6 bases, and 20 bases lay between the germline ends. Germline V CDR1 and CDR2: MNHEY, SMNVEV (reference sequence). This CDR3 comprises 15 residues. CDR3 sequence: CASRINSYPHSEAFF. The CDR3 nucleotides are TGTGCCAGCAGAATCAACAGTTACCCACACTCTGAAGCTTTCTTT.

The chain is built from TRBV7-8 and TRBJ2-7; D gene uncertain. Looked up from germline, CDR1 is SGHVS and CDR2 is FQNEAQ. This CDR3 has 15 amino acids. The V gene lost 1 base and the J gene lost 2 bases, with 12 bases spanning the gap. This chain's CDR3 is CASSLGVGSAYEQYF. The DNA for the CDR3 is TGTGCCAGCAGCTTAGGGGTAGGGTCGGCCTACGAGCAGTACTTC. Supplemented by reference TRBV7-8 and TRBJ2-7, the full variable domain reads GAGVSQSPRYKVAKRGQDVALRCDPISGHVSLFWYQQALGQGPEFLTYFQNEAQLDKSGLPSDRFFAERPEGSVSTLKIQRTQQEDSAVYLCASSLGVGSAYEQYFGPGTRLTVT.

In its sample, this clonotype was seen a few times. The chain recombines TRBV5-1 with TRBJ1-1, with TRBD1 as a possible D gene (5 bases). CDR1 SGHRS and CDR2 YFSETQ come from the germline V gene. V dropped 4 bases and J dropped 3 bases, with 10 bases sitting between them. The CDR3 totals 13 residues. The CDR3 DNA is TGCGCCAGCAGCATTCGGGGGTACACTGAAGCTTTCTTT. Encoded protein: CASSIRGYTEAFF.

The genes are TRBV5-4 and TRBJ1-1; D ambiguous. Between the trimmed V and J ends, which lost 10 bases and 5 bases, there was a span of 18 bases. Germline V CDR1 and CDR2: SGHNT, YYREEE (reference sequence). The CDR3 is 13 amino acids. The CDR3 region is CAGFRGSGTEAFF. DNA for the CDR3: TGTGCCGGGTTTCGTGGGAGTGGGACTGAAGCTTTCTTT.

This clonotype was detected a few times. This chain links TRBV11-2 with TRBJ2-5; D perhaps matches TRBD2 (7 bases). V gave up 5 bases and J gave up 12 bases, with 28 bases separating them. Germline V CDR1 and CDR2: SGHAT, FQNNGV. This CDR3 is built from 16 residues. CDR3 protein: CASSRGASSGHIREYF. The CDR3 coding sequence is TGTGCCAGCAGCCGGGGGGCGTCCAGCGGGCATATAAGAGAGTACTTC.

This clonotype was counted a few times. The gene calls are TRBV7-2 and TRBJ2-1, with TRBD2 identical over 7 bases. Losses at the gene ends were 2 bases for V and 7 bases for J; bases not matched to a gene: 8. The CDR3 sequence is 15 residues long. Per the germline V gene, CDR1 is SGHTA and CDR2 is FQGNSA. CDR3 bases: TGTGCCAGCAGCTTAAGAGGGACTACGAGAAATGAGCAGTTCTTC. Its translation is CASSLRGTTRNEQFF.

The chain recombines TRBV7-9 with TRBJ2-7; 10 bases agree with TRBD2. Germline V gene lookup returns CDR1 SEHNR and CDR2 FQNEAQ (reference sequence). The V segment lost 6 bases and the J segment 3 bases; nucleotides outside the gene matches: 8. The length of the CDR3 is 15 residues. CDR3 protein: CASSDRTSGYYEQYV. The CDR3 region has the DNA TGTGCCAGCAGTGACCGGACTAGCGGTTACTACGAGCAGTACGTC.

This clonotype was seen only a few times. The genes are TRBV20-1 and TRBJ2-1, with D possibly being TRBD1 (6 bases). Trimming removed 6 bases from V and 4 bases from J, with 19 bases in between. CDR1 is DFQATT, CDR2 SNEGSKA, per germline (reference sequence). The length of the CDR3 is 15 residues. CDR3 amino acids: CSAKRAGDEYNEQFF. CDR3 coding DNA: TGCAGTGCCAAACGGGCAGGGGACGAATACAATGAGCAGTTCTTC.

V is TRBV9 and J is TRBJ1-6; D gene unclear. V dropped 0 bases and J dropped 9 bases, with 13 bases sitting between them. This CDR3 is 15 amino acids long. Germline CDR1 is SGDLS and CDR2 is YYNGEE. In DNA, the CDR3 is TGTGCCAGCAGCGTAGGTTCCCGGGCGGGTTCACCCCTCCACTTT. Translating gives CASSVGSRAGSPLHF.

This clonotype was recorded a few times. The chain has TRBV11-2 and TRBJ2-7; D is possibly TRBD1 (5 bases). Germline V gene lookup returns CDR1 SGHAT and CDR2 FQNNGV. This CDR3 is 14 amino acids long. The V and J ends lost 0 bases and 2 bases respectively, with 8 bases between them. The CDR3 reads CASSLDATAYEQYF. The CDR3 DNA reads TGTGCCAGCAGCTTAGACGCGACAGCCTACGAGCAGTACTTC.

This clonotype was observed a handful of times. The chain links TRBV30 to TRBJ2-5; 9 nucleotides match TRBD2. CDR1 and CDR2 (germline): GTSNPN, SVGIG (reference sequence). The CDR3 loop spans 14 amino acids. After removal of 3 bases from V and 5 bases from J, the junction contained 7 bases not matched to a gene. In nucleotides, the CDR3 is TGTGCCTGGAGCCAGGCTAGCGGGGCCGAGACCCAGTACTTC. Translating it yields CAWSQASGAETQYF.

The genes are TRBV24-1 and TRBJ2-1; weak D call: TRBD2 (5 bases). The CDR3 runs 13 residues. The V end was cut by 2 bases, the J end by 13 bases, with 14 bases between. The germline V gene has CDR1 KGHDR and CDR2 SFDVKD. CDR3 in DNA: TGTGCCACCAGTGATTCCCGGACGAGGGATCAGTTCTTC. Amino acid sequence: CATSDSRTRDQFF.